Ten or more counts support the clone carrying this T cell receptor beta chain. Antigen: not known. MiXCR was run by TCRdb on the PCR reads, yielding one entry per CDR3 protein. The data show under 800,000 distinct CDR3 sequences, 25% seen once. Germline CDR1 and CDR2: SGHAT and FQNNGV. Trimming removed 9 bases from V and 6 bases from J; junction bases left unmatched: 4. The CDR3 covers 12 residues. Researchers sorted naive CD8 T cells as cells that were CD8+CD4-CCR7+CD45RA+. The data stem from a study of molecular identifiers for immune sequencing clone quantification. Study-wide results and caveats: Clones above 20 RNA copies contained over 98% of effector molecules but under 1% of naive ones.

The specimen was naive CD8+ T cells from blood, with Jurkat cell RNA spiked in. Subset defined: FACS-sorted CD8+CD4-CCR7+CD45RA+ naive T cells. The J gene is TRBJ2-1, the V gene TRBV11-2, with 8 bases lining up with TRBD2. This TCR was sampled from a human donor in good health. Some libraries in this study had Jurkat cell RNA spiked in. The CDR3 spells CASTGLGNEQFF. The CDR3 region has the DNA TGTGCCAGTACGGGACTAGGCAATGAGCAGTTCTTC.